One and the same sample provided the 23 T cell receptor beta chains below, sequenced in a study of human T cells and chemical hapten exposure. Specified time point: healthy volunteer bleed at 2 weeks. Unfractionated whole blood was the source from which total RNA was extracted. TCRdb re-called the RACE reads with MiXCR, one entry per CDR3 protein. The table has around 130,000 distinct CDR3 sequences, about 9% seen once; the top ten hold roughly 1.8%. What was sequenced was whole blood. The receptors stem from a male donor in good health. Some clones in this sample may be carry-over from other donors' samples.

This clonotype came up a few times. In DNA form, the CDR3 reads TGCAGCGTTGAAGATCTTAGCGGGACAGGGGGCCAATCCTACAATGAGCAGTTCTTC. Protein product: CSVEDLSGTGGQSYNEQFF. The chain employs TRBV29-1 and TRBJ2-1; 12 nucleotides line up with TRBD1. V was clipped by 0 bases and J by 1 base; unmatched bases: 10. This CDR3 has 19 amino acids. Germline loops: CDR1 SQVTM, CDR2 ANQGSEA.

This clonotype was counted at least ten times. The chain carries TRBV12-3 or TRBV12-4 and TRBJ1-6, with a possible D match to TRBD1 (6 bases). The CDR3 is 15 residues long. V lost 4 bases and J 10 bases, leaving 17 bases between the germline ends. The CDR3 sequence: CASSSQGLGGSPLHF. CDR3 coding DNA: TGTGCCAGCAGTTCTCAGGGGCTGGGCGGCTCACCCCTCCACTTT.

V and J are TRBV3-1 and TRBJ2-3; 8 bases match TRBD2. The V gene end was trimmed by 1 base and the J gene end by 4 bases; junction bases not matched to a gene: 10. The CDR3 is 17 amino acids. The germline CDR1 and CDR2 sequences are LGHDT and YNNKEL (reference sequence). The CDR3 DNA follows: TGTGCCAGCAGCCAAGTGGCCCTAGCGGGTCCGCCAGATACGCAGTATTTT. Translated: CASSQVALAGPPDTQYF.

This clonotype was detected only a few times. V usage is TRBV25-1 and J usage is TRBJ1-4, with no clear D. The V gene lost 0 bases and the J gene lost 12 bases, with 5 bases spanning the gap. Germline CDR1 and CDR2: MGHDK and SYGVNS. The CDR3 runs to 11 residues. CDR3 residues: CASSEYDELFF. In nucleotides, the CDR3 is TGTGCCAGCAGTGAATATGACGAACTGTTTTTT.

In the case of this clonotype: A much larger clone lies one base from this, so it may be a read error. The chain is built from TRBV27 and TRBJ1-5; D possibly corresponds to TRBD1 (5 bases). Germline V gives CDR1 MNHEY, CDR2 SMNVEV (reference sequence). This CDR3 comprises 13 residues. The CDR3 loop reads CASSQGYNQSQHF. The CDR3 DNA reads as TGTGCCAGCAGTCAGGGCTACAATCAGTCCCAGCATTTT.

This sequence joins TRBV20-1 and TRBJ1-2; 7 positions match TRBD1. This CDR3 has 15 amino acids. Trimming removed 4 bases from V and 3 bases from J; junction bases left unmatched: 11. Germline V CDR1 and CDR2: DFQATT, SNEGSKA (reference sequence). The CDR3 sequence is CSAIRPGQGDYGYTF. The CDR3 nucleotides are TGCAGTGCTATAAGACCGGGGCAGGGGGACTATGGCTACACCTTC.

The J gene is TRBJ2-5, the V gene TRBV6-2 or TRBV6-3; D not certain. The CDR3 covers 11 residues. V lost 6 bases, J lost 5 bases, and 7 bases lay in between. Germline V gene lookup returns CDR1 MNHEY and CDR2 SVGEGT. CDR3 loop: CASRQWETQYF. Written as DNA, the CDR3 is TGTGCCAGCAGACAATGGGAGACCCAGTACTTC.

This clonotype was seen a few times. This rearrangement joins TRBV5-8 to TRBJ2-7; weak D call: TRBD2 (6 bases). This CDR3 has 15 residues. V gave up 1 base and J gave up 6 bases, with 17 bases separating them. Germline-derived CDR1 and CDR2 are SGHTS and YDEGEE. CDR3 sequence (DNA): TGTGCCAGCAGCTTGCGTGCGCGGACCGGGGGCGAGCAGTACTTC. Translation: CASSLRARTGGEQYF.

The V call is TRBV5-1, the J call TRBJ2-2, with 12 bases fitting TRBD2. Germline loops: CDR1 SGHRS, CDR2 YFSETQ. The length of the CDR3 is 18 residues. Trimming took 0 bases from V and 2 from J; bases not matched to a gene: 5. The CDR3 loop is CASSLGTSGMGNTGELFF. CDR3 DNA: TGCGCCAGCAGCTTGGGGACTAGCGGGATGGGAAACACCGGGGAGCTGTTTTTT. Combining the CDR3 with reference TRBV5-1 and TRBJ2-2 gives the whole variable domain KAGVTQTPRYLIKTRGQQVTLSCSPISGHRSVSWYQQTPGQGLQFLFEYFSETQRNKGNFPGRFSGRQFSNSRSEMNVSTLELGDSALYLCASSLGTSGMGNTGELFFGEGSRLTVL.

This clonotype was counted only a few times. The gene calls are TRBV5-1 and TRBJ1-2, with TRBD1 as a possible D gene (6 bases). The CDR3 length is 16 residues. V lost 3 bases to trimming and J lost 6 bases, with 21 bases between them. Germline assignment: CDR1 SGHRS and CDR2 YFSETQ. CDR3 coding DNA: TGCGCCAGCAGCTCGCCGGAATTACAGGGTCGGGATGGCTACACCTTC. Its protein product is CASSSPELQGRDGYTF.

The CDR3 coding sequence is TGTGCCATCAGCACAGGGGGCGGGTCGGGTAATGAGCAGTTCTTC. Amino acids: CAISTGGGSGNEQFF. This chain links TRBV10-3 with TRBJ2-1; 9 bases agree with TRBD1. The V gene's germline CDR1 is ENHRY and CDR2 SYGVKD. The CDR3 has 15 amino acids. V lost 6 bases to trimming and J lost 7 bases; unmatched junction nucleotides: 10.

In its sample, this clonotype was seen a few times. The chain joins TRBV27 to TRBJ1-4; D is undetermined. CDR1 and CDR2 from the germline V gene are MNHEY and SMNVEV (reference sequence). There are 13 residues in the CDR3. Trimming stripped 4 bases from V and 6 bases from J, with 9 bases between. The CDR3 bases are TGTGCCAGCAGTTCAGATCTCGATGAAAAACTGTTTTTT. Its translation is CASSSDLDEKLFF.

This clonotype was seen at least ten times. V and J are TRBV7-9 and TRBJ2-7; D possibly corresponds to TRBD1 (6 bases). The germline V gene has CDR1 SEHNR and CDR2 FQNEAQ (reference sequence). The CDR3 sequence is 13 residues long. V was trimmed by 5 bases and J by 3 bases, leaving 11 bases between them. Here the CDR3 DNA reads TGTGCCAGCAGCGAGGGGGTTATCTACGAGCAGTACTTC. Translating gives CASSEGVIYEQYF.

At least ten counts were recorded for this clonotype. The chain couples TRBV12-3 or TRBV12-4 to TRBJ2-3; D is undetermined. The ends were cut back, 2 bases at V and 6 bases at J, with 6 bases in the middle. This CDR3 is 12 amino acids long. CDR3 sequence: CASSLIGDTQYF. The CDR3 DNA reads TGTGCCAGCAGTTTAATCGGGGATACGCAGTATTTT.

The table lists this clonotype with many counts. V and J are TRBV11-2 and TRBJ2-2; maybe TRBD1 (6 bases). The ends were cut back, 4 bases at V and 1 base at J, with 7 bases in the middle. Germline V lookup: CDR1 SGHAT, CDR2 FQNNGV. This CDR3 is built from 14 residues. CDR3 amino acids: CASSSGQNTGELFF. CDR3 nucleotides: TGTGCCAGCAGCTCGGGACAGAACACCGGGGAGCTGTTTTTT.

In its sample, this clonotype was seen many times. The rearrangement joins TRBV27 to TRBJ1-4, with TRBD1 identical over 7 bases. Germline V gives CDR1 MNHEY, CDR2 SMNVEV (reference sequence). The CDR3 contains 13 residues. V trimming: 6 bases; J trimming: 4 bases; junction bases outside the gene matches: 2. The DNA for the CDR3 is TGTGCCAGCAGACAGGGGAATAATGAAAAACTGTTTTTT. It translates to CASRQGNNEKLFF.

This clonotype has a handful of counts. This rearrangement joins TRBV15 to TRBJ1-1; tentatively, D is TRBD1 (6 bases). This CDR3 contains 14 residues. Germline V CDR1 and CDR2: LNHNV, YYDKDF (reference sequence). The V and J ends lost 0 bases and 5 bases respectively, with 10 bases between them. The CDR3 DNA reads TGTGCCACCAGCAGAGATCGGGGGGCGACTGAAGCTTTCTTT. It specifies CATSRDRGATEAFF.

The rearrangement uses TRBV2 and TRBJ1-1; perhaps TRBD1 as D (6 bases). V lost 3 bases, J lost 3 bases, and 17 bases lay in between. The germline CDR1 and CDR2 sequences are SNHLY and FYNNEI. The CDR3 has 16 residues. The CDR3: CASSDLVGGQDTEAFF. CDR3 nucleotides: TGTGCCAGCAGTGATTTAGTGGGGGGGCAGGACACTGAAGCTTTCTTT.

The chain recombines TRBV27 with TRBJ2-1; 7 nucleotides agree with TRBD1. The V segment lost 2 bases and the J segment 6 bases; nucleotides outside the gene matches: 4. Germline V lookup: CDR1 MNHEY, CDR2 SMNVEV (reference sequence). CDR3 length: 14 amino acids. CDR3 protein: CASSLDRARNEQFF. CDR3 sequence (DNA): TGTGCCAGCAGTTTAGACAGGGCGCGCAATGAGCAGTTCTTC.

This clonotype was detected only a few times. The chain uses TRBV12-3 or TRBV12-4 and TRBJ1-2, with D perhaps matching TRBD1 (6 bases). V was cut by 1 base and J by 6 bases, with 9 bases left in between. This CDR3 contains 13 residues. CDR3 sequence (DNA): TGTGCCAGCAGTTTAGTGGGGGGCAATGGCTACACCTTC. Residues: CASSLVGGNGYTF.

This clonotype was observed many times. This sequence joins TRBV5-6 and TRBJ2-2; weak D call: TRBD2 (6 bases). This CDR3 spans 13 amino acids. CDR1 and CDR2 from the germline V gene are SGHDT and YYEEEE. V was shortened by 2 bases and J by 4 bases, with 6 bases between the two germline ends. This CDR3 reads CASSFSGTGELFF. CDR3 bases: TGTGCCAGCAGCTTTAGCGGCACCGGGGAGCTGTTTTTT.

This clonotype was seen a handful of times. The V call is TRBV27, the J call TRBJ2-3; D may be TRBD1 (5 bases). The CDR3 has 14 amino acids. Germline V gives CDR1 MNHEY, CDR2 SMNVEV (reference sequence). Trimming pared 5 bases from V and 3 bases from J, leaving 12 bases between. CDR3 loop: CASSPRPGTDTQYF. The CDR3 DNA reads TGTGCCAGCAGTCCCCGCCCAGGGACAGATACGCAGTATTTT.

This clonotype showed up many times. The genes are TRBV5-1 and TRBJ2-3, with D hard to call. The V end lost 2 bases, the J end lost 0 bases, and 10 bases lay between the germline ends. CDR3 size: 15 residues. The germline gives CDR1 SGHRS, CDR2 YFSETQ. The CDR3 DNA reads TGCGCCAGCAGCTTTCCTGAGGACAGCACAGATACGCAGTATTTT. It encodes CASSFPEDSTDTQYF.